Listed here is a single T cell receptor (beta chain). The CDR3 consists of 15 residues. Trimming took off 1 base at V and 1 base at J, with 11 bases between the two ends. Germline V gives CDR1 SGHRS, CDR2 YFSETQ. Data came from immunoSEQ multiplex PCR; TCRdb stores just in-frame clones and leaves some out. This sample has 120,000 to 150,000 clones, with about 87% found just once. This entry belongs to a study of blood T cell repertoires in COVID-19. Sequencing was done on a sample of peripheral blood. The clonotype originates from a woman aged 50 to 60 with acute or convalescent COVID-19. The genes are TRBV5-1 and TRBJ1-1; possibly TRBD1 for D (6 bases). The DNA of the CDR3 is TGCGCCAGCAGCTTGATTCCAGGGGAGAACACTGAAGCTTTCTTT. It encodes CASSLIPGENTEAFF.